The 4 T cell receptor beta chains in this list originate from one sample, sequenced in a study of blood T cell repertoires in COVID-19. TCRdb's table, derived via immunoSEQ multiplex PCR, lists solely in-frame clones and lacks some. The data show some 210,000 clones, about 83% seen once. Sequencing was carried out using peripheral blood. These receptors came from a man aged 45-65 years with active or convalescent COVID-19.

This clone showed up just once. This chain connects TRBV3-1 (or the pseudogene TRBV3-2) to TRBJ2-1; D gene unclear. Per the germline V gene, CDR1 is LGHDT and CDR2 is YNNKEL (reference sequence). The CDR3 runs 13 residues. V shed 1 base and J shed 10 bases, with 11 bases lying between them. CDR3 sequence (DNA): TGTGCCAGCAGCCAAGTTGCCAGGCAGGAGCAGTTCTTC. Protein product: CASSQVARQEQFF.

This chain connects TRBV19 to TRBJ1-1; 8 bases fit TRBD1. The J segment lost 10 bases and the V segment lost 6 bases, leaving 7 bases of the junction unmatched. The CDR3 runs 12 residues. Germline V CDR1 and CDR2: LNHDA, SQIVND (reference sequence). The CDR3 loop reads CASSQSRGRAFF. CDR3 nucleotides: TGTGCCAGTAGCCAAAGCAGGGGGCGAGCTTTCTTT. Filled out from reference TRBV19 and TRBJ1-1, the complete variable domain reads DGGITQSPKYLFRKEGQNVTLSCEQNLNHDAMYWYRQDPGQGLRLIYYSQIVNDFQKGDIAEGYSVSREKKESFPLTVTSAQKNPTAFYLCASSQSRGRAFFGQGTRLTVV.

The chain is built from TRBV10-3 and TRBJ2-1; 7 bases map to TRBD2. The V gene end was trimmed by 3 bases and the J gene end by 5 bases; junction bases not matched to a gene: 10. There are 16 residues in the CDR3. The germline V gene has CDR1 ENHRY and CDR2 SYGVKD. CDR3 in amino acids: CAISDSGRERDNEQFF. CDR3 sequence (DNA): TGTGCCATCAGTGATAGTGGGCGGGAGAGAGACAATGAGCAGTTCTTC.

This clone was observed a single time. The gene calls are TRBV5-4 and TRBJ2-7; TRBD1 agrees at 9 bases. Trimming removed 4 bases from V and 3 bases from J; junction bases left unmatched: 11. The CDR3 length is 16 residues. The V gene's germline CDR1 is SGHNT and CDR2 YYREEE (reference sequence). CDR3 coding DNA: TGTGCCAGCAGCCAGGGAAGGGACAGGGTCCGCTACGAGCAGTACTTC. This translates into CASSQGRDRVRYEQYF. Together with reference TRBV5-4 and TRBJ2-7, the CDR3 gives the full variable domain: ETGVTQSPTHLIKTRGQQVTLRCSSQSGHNTVSWYQQALGQGPQFIFQYYREEENGRGNFPPRFSGLQFPNYSSELNVNALELDDSALYLCASSQGRDRVRYEQYFGPGTRLTVT.